This record looks at one T cell receptor (beta chain) sequence and its context. The CDR3 is made up of 13 amino acids. CDR1 ENHRY and CDR2 SYGVKD come from the germline V gene. V lost 6 bases to trimming and J lost 2 bases, with 11 bases between them. This record belongs to a study of cytomegalovirus exposure and HLA in healthy donors. The PCR was carried out with 60 Vbeta primers and 13 Jbeta primers. Produced via immunoSEQ multiplex PCR; TCRdb's table is partial and in-frame only. With 29,000 or so clones in the sample, the ten largest clones hold roughly 0.7%. Although they were nominally healthy when sampled, donors likely had unrecorded immune exposures.

The V and J genes are TRBV10-3 and TRBJ2-7; D remains ambiguous. This sequence was found in a man younger than 40 in good health and CMV-seronegative. Sequencing input: PBMCs. For the CDR3, the DNA is TGTGCCATCAGCCCTACAGAGACCTACGAGCAGTACTTC. It encodes CAISPTETYEQYF.